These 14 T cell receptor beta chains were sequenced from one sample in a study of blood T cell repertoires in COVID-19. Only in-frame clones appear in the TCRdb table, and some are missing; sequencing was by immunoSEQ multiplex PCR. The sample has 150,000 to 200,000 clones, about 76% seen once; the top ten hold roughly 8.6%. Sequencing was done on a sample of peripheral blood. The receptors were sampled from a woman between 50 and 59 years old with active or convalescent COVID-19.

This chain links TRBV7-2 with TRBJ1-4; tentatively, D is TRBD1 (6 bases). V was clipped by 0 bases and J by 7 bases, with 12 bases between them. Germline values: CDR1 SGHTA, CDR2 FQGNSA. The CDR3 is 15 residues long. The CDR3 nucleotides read TGTGCCAGCAGCTTAGCGAGGCAGGGGTTTGAAAAACTGTTTTTT. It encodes CASSLARQGFEKLFF. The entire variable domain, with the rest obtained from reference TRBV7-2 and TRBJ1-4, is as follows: GAGVSQSPSNKVTEKGKDVELRCDPISGHTALYWYRQSLGQGLEFLIYFQGNSAPDKSGLPSDRFSAERTGGSVSTLTIQRTQQEDSAVYLCASSLARQGFEKLFFGSGTQLSVL.

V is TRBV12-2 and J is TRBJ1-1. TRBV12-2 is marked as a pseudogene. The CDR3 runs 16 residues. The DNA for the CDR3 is TGTGCAAGTCGCTTAGCGATCTTGGGGAGGGGCACTGAAGCTTTCTTT. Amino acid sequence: CASRLAILGRGTEAFF.

The CDR3: CASSLVATGELFF. The CDR3 DNA sequence: TGTGCCAGCAGCTTAGTGGCCACCGGGGAGCTGTTTTTT. V is TRBV7-2 and J is TRBJ2-2; D unresolved. The germline V gene has CDR1 SGHTA and CDR2 FQGNSA. The CDR3 loop spans 13 amino acids. V lost 1 base and J lost 4, with 4 bases in between.

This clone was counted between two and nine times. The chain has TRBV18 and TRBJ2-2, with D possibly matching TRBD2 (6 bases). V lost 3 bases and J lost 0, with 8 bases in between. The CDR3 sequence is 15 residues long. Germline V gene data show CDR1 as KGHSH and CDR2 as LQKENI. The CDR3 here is CASSPGLSNTGELFF. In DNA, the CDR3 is TGTGCCAGCTCACCGGGACTCTCGAACACCGGGGAGCTGTTTTTT.

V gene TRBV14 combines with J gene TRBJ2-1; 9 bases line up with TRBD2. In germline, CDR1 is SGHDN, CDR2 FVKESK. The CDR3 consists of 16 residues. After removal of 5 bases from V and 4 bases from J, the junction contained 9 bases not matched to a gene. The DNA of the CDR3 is TGTGCCAGCAGCGCGGGAGGGCCAGGGGTTTACAATGAGCAGTTCTTC. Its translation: CASSAGGPGVYNEQFF.

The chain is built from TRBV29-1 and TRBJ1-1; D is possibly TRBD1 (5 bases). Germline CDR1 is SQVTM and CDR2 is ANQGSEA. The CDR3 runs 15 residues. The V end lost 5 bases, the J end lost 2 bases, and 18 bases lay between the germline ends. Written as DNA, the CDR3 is TGCAGCGTTCAGGGCCAGGGCGGAAGAAACACTGAAGCTTTCTTT. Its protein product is CSVQGQGGRNTEAFF.

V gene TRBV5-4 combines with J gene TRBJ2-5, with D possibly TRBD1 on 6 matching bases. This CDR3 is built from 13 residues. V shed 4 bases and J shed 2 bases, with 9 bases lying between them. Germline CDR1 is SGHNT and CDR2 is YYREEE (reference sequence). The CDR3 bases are TGTGCCAGCAGCGACGACAGGCAAGAGACCCAGTACTTC. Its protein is CASSDDRQETQYF.

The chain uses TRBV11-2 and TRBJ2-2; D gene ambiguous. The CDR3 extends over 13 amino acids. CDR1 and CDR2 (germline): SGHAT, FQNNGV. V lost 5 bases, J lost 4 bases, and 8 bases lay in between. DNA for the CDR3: TGTGCCAGCAGCCCCCCAGTCACCGGGGAGCTGTTTTTT. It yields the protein CASSPPVTGELFF.

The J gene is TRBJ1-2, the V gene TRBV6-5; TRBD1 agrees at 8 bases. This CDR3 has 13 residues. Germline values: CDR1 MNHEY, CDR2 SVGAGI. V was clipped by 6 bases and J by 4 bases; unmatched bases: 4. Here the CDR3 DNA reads TGTGCCAGCAGAGCAGGGGGCGTCTATGGCTACACCTTC. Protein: CASRAGGVYGYTF.

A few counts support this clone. The CDR3 is CASSLMTGTNTEAFF. The CDR3 DNA reads as TGCGCCAGCAGCCTCATGACAGGGACGAACACTGAAGCTTTCTTT. The chain recombines TRBV4-1 with TRBJ1-1; TRBD1 aligns across 7 bases. In germline, CDR1 is MGHRA, CDR2 YSYEKL. J gave up 1 base and V 4 bases, and 6 bases lay outside the gene matches. This CDR3 is built from 15 residues.

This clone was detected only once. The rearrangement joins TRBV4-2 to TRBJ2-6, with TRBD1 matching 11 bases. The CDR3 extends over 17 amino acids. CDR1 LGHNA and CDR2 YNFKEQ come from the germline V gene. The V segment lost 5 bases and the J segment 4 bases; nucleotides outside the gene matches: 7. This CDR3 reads CASSSRDRGWGANVLTF. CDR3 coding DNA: TGTGCCAGCAGCTCCCGGGACAGGGGGTGGGGGGCCAACGTCCTGACTTTC.

Written as DNA, the CDR3 is TGTGCCAGCAGCGTAGCTATGTCACTAAGCACAGATACGCAGTATTTT. It yields the protein CASSVAMSLSTDTQYF. V gene TRBV9 combines with J gene TRBJ2-3; D gene uncertain. The CDR3 runs to 16 residues. Trimming pared 0 bases from V and 0 bases from J, leaving 11 bases between. From germline, CDR1 is SGDLS and CDR2 YYNGEE.

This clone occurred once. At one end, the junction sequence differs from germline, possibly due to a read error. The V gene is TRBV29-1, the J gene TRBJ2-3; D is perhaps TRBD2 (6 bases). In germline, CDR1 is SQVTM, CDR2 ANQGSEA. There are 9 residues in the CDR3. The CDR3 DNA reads TGCAGCGTTGACGATCTAGCGCATTTT. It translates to CSVDDLAHF.

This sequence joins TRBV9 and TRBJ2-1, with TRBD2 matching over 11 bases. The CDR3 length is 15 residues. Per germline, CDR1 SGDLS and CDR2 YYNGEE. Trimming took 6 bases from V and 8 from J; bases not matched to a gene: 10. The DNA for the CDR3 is TGTGCCAGCACCCAACTAGCGGGAGCGTTTGATGAGCAGTTCTTC. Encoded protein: CASTQLAGAFDEQFF.